The 11 T cell receptor beta chains listed next were all sequenced from one sample in a study of T cells after yellow fever vaccination. One entry per CDR3 protein, called by TCRdb with MiXCR from the 5' RACE reads. The sample lists over 250,000 distinct CDR3 sequences; about 5.2% were seen once. The sequenced sample was CD4+ T cells sorted from PBMCs, obtained on the day of the yellow fever booster vaccination. The receptors originated from a man younger than 30 who received the YFV17D yellow fever vaccine.

The chain couples TRBV20-1 to TRBJ2-5; D remains ambiguous. Germline V lookup: CDR1 DFQATT, CDR2 SNEGSKA (reference sequence). CDR3 size: 12 residues. The V end lost 3 bases, the J end lost 2 bases, and 7 bases lay between the germline ends. CDR3: CSARVLQETQYF. In nucleotides, the CDR3 is TGCAGTGCTAGGGTCCTGCAAGAGACCCAGTACTTC.

This clonotype was counted only a few times. For the CDR3, the DNA is TGTGCCAGTATCCACAGGGGGCAGGAGGAAAAACTGTTTTTT. The encoded protein is CASIHRGQEEKLFF. The V call is TRBV19, the J call TRBJ1-4, with 9 bases that match TRBD1. This CDR3 contains 14 residues. V lost 7 bases and J lost 8; bases outside the gene matches: 8. Germline V lookup: CDR1 LNHDA, CDR2 SQIVND (reference sequence).

The genes are TRBV7-2 and TRBJ1-6; no firm D call. The germline V gene has CDR1 SGHTA and CDR2 FQGNSA. Deletions cut 1 base from V and 4 bases from J, with 14 bases between. The CDR3 length is 17 residues. Here the CDR3 reads CASSLVAARIYNSPLHF. The CDR3, as DNA: TGTGCCAGCAGCTTAGTCGCAGCCCGAATATATAATTCACCCCTCCACTTT.

This clonotype came up many times. This chain uses TRBV6-2 or TRBV6-3 with TRBJ1-1; 8 bases are a match to TRBD1. V dropped 4 bases and J dropped 3; count of bases not matched to a gene: 13. Germline assignment: CDR1 MNHEY and CDR2 SVGEGT. This CDR3 is 17 amino acids long. The CDR3 DNA sequence: TGTGCCAGCAGTTTCAGGGGGCTGGGCTTCCTCGACACTGAAGCTTTCTTT. Encoded protein: CASSFRGLGFLDTEAFF.

This clonotype was found many times. The chain couples TRBV7-2 to TRBJ2-1; D not resolved. Germline assignment: CDR1 SGHTA and CDR2 FQGNSA. This CDR3 spans 14 amino acids. V shed 4 bases and J shed 4 bases, with 11 bases lying between them. The CDR3 sequence is CASSSTPGYNEQFF. CDR3 nucleotides: TGTGCCAGCAGCTCTACGCCCGGTTACAATGAGCAGTTCTTC.

As concerns this clonotype: A much larger clone differs from this one at a single base, so this may be a read error. The V call is TRBV7-9, the J call TRBJ1-5; D is uncertain. The CDR3 is made up of 14 amino acids. Per the germline V gene, CDR1 is SEHNR and CDR2 is FQNEAQ (reference sequence). Trimming cost V 3 bases and J 7 bases, with 13 bases left between them. CDR3 residues: CASSLGKGTQPQHF. CDR3 in DNA: TGTGCCAGCAGCTTGGGAAAGGGCACGCAGCCCCAGCATTTT.

The chain couples TRBV5-1 to TRBJ1-1; 12 bases are a match to TRBD1. Germline CDR1 SGHRS, CDR2 YFSETQ. The J segment lost 4 bases and the V segment lost 3 bases, leaving 13 bases of the junction unmatched. The CDR3 spans 18 residues. DNA of the CDR3: TGCGCCAGCAGCTCTGGTCCCGGGACAGGGGGCCAGGTCACTGAAGCTTTCTTT. Translating gives CASSSGPGTGGQVTEAFF.

At least ten counts were recorded for this clonotype. The genes are TRBV7-9 and TRBJ1-1, with 7 nucleotides matching TRBD1. Germline CDR1 reads SEHNR; CDR2 reads FQNEAQ (reference sequence). Losses at the gene ends were 5 bases for V and 8 bases for J; bases not matched to a gene: 5. This CDR3 region has 12 residues. CDR3 amino acids: CASSLTGLEAFF. For the CDR3, the DNA is TGTGCCAGCAGCCTGACAGGGCTCGAAGCTTTCTTT.

This clonotype was observed at least ten times. This sequence joins TRBV7-2 and TRBJ2-1, with 7 bases aligning to TRBD2. Germline V CDR1 and CDR2: SGHTA, FQGNSA. The CDR3 runs 18 residues. V lost 1 base, J lost 0 bases, and 9 bases stayed unmatched. CDR3: CASSLVGRGLSSYNEQFF. CDR3 in DNA: TGTGCCAGCAGCTTAGTAGGGAGGGGTCTTAGCTCCTACAATGAGCAGTTCTTC. The whole variable domain, remainder taken from reference TRBV7-2 and TRBJ2-1, is GAGVSQSPSNKVTEKGKDVELRCDPISGHTALYWYRQSLGQGLEFLIYFQGNSAPDKSGLPSDRFSAERTGGSVSTLTIQRTQQEDSAVYLCASSLVGRGLSSYNEQFFGPGTRLTVL.

This clonotype was counted a few times. The chain recombines TRBV10-1 with TRBJ1-6; TRBD1 matches 9 bases. This CDR3 has 15 amino acids. The V gene end was trimmed by 8 bases and the J gene end by 7 bases; junction bases not matched to a gene: 9. Germline V gene lookup returns CDR1 WNHNN and CDR2 SYGVQD (reference sequence). The CDR3 bases are TGCGCCAGCTCGTCCGGGACAGGGATGAATTCACCCCTCCACTTT. This gives the protein CASSSGTGMNSPLHF.

This clonotype has only a few counts. The chain is built from TRBV2 and TRBJ1-1, with D possibly matching TRBD1 (6 bases). V was cut by 5 bases and J by 6 bases, with 13 bases left in between. Germline V lookup: CDR1 SNHLY, CDR2 FYNNEI. The CDR3 extends over 13 amino acids. CDR3 nucleotides: TGTGCCAGCAGTTATTTGGGGGCCCCTGAAGCTTTCTTT. Its protein product is CASSYLGAPEAFF.